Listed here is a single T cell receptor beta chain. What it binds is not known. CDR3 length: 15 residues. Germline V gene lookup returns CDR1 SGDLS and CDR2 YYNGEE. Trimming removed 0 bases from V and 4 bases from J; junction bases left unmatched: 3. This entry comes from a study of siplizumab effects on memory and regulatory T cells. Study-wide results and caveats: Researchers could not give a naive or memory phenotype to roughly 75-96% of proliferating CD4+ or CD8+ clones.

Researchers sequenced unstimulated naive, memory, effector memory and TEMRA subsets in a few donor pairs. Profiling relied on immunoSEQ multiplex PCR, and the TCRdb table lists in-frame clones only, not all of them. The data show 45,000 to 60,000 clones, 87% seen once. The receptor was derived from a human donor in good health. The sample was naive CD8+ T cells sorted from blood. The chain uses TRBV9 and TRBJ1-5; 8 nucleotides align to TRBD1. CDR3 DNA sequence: TGTGCCAGCAGCGTAGCTGGACAGGGAAATCAGCCCCAGCATTTT. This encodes CASSVAGQGNQPQHF. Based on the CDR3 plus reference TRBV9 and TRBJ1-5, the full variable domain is DSGVTQTPKHLITATGQRVTLRCSPRSGDLSVYWYQQSLDQGLQFLIQYYNGEERAKGNILERFSAQQFPDLHSELNLSSLELGDSALYFCASSVAGQGNQPQHFGDGTRLSIL.